These 17 T cell receptor beta chains originate from one sample sequenced in a study of T-cell memory formation after mild COVID-19 (dated by TCRdb to the early 2020s). Receptor libraries were prepared by 5' RACE. The sequencer listed for this sample is Illumina NovaSeq 6000. The raw public reads went through TCRdb reprocessing: fastp at Q25, MiXCR clone calling, in-frame beta chains kept. One record per CDR3 amino acid sequence lists the most common genes and DNA. In all, the sample holds just over 400,000 distinct CDR3 sequences, and under 25% of those were seen once. Around 14% of the sample lies in the top ten. The specimen was PBMCs or a T cell subset sorted from them (not recorded which). All receptors come from an adult woman who had mild COVID-19 (a few samples of this study predate the infection). The sample titles of this study are shuffled in the database, so cell type and time point are left out; the donor was told from shared clones.

This clonotype was observed a few times. The chain recombines TRBV9 with TRBJ2-5; 7 bases agree with TRBD2. After removal of 0 bases from V and 4 bases from J, the junction contained 3 bases not matched to a gene. Germline CDR1 SGDLS, CDR2 YYNGEE. This CDR3 is built from 14 residues. CDR3 sequence reads: CASSVAWGGETQYF. The CDR3 nucleotides read TGTGCCAGCAGCGTAGCTTGGGGGGGAGAGACCCAGTACTTC.

This clonotype was seen only a few times. This chain's CDR3 is CASNDPVSTGELFF. Written as DNA, the CDR3 is TGTGCCAGCAACGACCCTGTTTCCACCGGGGAGCTGTTTTTT. This chain uses TRBV2 with TRBJ2-2; D remains ambiguous. Germline V gene lookup returns CDR1 SNHLY and CDR2 FYNNEI. The CDR3 has 14 amino acids. With 7 bases removed from V and 4 bases from J, the gap between germline ends came to 13 bases.

A word on this clonotype: Germline is not matched at one junction end, which may reflect a read error. V gene TRBV7-7 combines with J gene TRBJ2-3; 8 positions agree with TRBD1. Germline CDR1 is SSHAT and CDR2 is FNYEAQ (reference sequence). The CDR3 has 15 amino acids. The chain's CDR3 is CASSQGARGSDTQYF. CDR3 bases: TGTGCTAGCAGTCAGGGGGCCCGCGGGTCAGATACGCAGTATTTT.

This clonotype was recorded a few times. The V gene is TRBV7-9, the J gene TRBJ1-2; D remains unclear. The V gene lost 5 bases and the J gene lost 9 bases, with 13 bases spanning the gap. CDR1 SEHNR and CDR2 FQNEAQ come from the germline V gene (reference sequence). This CDR3 region has 12 residues. CDR3 sequence reads: CASSVGPERYTF. The CDR3 region has the DNA TGTGCCAGCAGCGTAGGACCCGAGCGCTACACCTTC.

This clonotype has a handful of counts. The chain recombines TRBV24-1 with TRBJ1-1; D possibly corresponds to TRBD1 (5 bases). The V end lost 3 bases, the J end lost 11 bases, and 21 bases lay between the germline ends. The CDR3 has 15 residues. CDR1 and CDR2 (germline): KGHDR, SFDVKD. The CDR3 sequence: CATSDPALHGGEAFF. In DNA form, the CDR3 reads TGTGCCACCAGTGATCCCGCCCTACACGGGGGAGAGGCTTTCTTT.

The chain couples TRBV6-1 to TRBJ1-1, with 10 bases aligning to TRBD1. J lost 5 bases, V lost 1 base, and 4 bases had no gene match. There are 15 residues in the CDR3. Per germline, CDR1 MNHNS and CDR2 SASEGT. The chain's CDR3 is CASSEVGQGRTEAFF. The CDR3 bases are TGTGCCAGCAGTGAAGTGGGACAGGGGCGTACTGAAGCTTTCTTT.

This clonotype has more than one count but fewer than ten. This chain joins TRBV7-9 and TRBJ2-1; 8 positions agree with TRBD2. CDR3 length: 15 residues. J gave up 3 bases and V 3 bases, and 4 bases lay outside the gene matches. The germline V gene encodes CDR1 SEHNR and CDR2 FQNEAQ (reference sequence). The CDR3 is CASSLTSENYNEQFF. The CDR3 DNA reads as TGTGCCAGCAGCTTGACTAGCGAGAACTACAATGAGCAGTTCTTC.

The chain joins TRBV7-9 to TRBJ2-3, with a weak D call TRBD1 (6 bases). Germline CDR1 is SEHNR and CDR2 is FQNEAQ (reference sequence). V was shortened by 5 bases and J by 4 bases, with 19 bases between the two germline ends. The CDR3 runs to 16 residues. CDR3 in amino acids: CASSPGDAQGADTQYF. The CDR3 nucleotides are TGTGCCAGCAGCCCAGGGGACGCTCAAGGAGCAGATACGCAGTATTTT. The full variable domain, with the rest looked up from reference TRBV7-9 and TRBJ2-3, is DTGVSQNPRHKITKRGQNVTFRCDPISEHNRLYWYRQTLGQGPEFLTYFQNEAQLEKSRLLSDRFSAERPKGSFSTLEIQRTEQGDSAMYLCASSPGDAQGADTQYFGPGTRLTVL.

J is TRBJ1-1 and V is TRBV7-8, with TRBD1 as a possible D gene (5 bases). The germline V gene encodes CDR1 SGHVS and CDR2 FQNEAQ. The CDR3 is made up of 14 amino acids. V gave up 1 base and J gave up 5 bases, with 11 bases separating them. The CDR3 DNA reads TGTGCCAGCAGCTTAGACGGTTGGGGGACTGAAGCTTTCTTT. Translated, it gives CASSLDGWGTEAFF.

V usage is TRBV2 and J usage is TRBJ2-5; TRBD1 aligns across 9 bases. Germline CDR1 reads SNHLY; CDR2 reads FYNNEI. V shed 6 bases and J 2 bases; nucleotides not matched to a gene: 10. CDR3 length: 16 amino acids. The CDR3 loop is CASREDPGTGQETQYF. DNA for the CDR3: TGTGCCAGCAGGGAGGACCCTGGGACAGGGCAAGAGACCCAGTACTTC.

The V and J genes are TRBV7-9 and TRBJ2-3; 7 bases fit TRBD2. Per germline, CDR1 SEHNR and CDR2 FQNEAQ (reference sequence). This CDR3 comprises 15 residues. The trim removed 1 base at V and 2 bases at J, leaving 3 bases unmatched. In nucleotides, the CDR3 is TGTGCCAGCAGCTTAGAAGCGGGGACCACAGATACGCAGTATTTT. Its translation is CASSLEAGTTDTQYF.

This clonotype showed up just a few times. The chain uses TRBV7-2 and TRBJ2-7; perhaps D is TRBD1 or TRBD2 (5 bases each). The V gene's germline CDR1 is SGHTA and CDR2 FQGNSA. Trimming removed 3 bases at V and 0 bases at J, with 15 bases between. The CDR3 runs 16 residues. CDR3 protein: CASSLTGPDLSYEQYF. The CDR3, as DNA: TGTGCCAGCAGCTTGACGGGACCAGACCTCTCCTACGAGCAGTACTTC.

This sequence joins TRBV24-1 and TRBJ1-2; 8 bases line up with TRBD1. CDR3 length: 14 residues. Trimming at V came to 4 bases and at J to 4 bases, leaving 4 bases not matched to a gene. Germline V gene lookup returns CDR1 KGHDR and CDR2 SFDVKD. Here the CDR3 reads CATSETGAAYGYTF. CDR3 nucleotides: TGTGCCACCAGTGAGACAGGGGCCGCCTATGGCTACACCTTC.

The rearrangement joins TRBV4-2 to TRBJ2-7; TRBD2 aligns across 8 bases. Looked up from germline, CDR1 is LGHNA and CDR2 is YNFKEQ. This CDR3 is 15 amino acids long. J lost 4 bases, V lost 3 bases, and 8 bases had no gene match. The CDR3 DNA sequence: TGTGCCAGCAGCCAGGGACTAGGAAGGGTGTACGAGCAGTACTTC. It specifies CASSQGLGRVYEQYF.

This clonotype has a count of ten or more. V usage is TRBV4-2 and J usage is TRBJ2-7; TRBD1 agrees at 7 bases. V lost 4 bases and J lost 0; bases outside the gene matches: 3. The CDR3 is 14 amino acids. Germline CDR1 is LGHNA and CDR2 is YNFKEQ. The DNA for the CDR3 is TGTGCCAGCAGCCCAGACAGGGCCTCCTACGAGCAGTACTTC. It yields the protein CASSPDRASYEQYF.

The chain recombines TRBV12-3 or TRBV12-4 with TRBJ2-5; possibly TRBD1 or TRBD2 for D (5 bases each). The CDR3 is made up of 13 amino acids. The V end was cut by 3 bases, the J end by 5 bases, with 10 bases between. The CDR3 spells CASSFLGTETQYF. Written as DNA, the CDR3 is TGTGCCAGCAGTTTCCTAGGGACGGAGACCCAGTACTTC.

CDR3 protein: CASSSGTAPANYGYTF. The CDR3 bases are TGCGCCAGCAGCTCCGGGACGGCTCCAGCTAACTATGGCTACACCTTC. This sequence joins TRBV5-1 and TRBJ1-2; a weak D match, TRBD1 (5 bases). V dropped 3 bases and J dropped 0 bases, with 15 bases sitting between them. CDR1 SGHRS and CDR2 YFSETQ come from the germline V gene. The CDR3 length is 16 residues.